The clone carrying this T cell receptor beta chain showed up many times. Its antigen is not known. This sample was taken from a study of T cell repertoires in cytomegalovirus infection. The overall study: Newly reported HLA-C-restricted and thoroughly characterized HLA-B-restricted CMV epitopes were employed. Both CMV infection and a matching HLA type were indicated by public TCR beta signatures.

Findings of the study overall: The study identified carriers of CMV plus the relevant HLA from cumulative public TCR beta family frequency. In two of eight donors, the top clonotype was HLA-C-restricted CMV-specific.

Germline loops: CDR1 SGHTA, CDR2 FQGNSA. CDR3 length equals 15 residues. Unmatched junction bases numbered 6, after V lost 3 bases and J lost 7 bases. One entry per CDR3 protein, called by TCRdb with MiXCR from the reads. The sample lists some 940,000 distinct CDR3 sequences, roughly 30% occurring once. Specimen: cultured CD8+ T cells from PBMCs, collected from culture after CMV antigen stimulation. The chain couples TRBV7-2 to TRBJ2-1, with 10 bases aligning to TRBD1. The clonotype originates from a human donor in good health (CMV status not recorded). Some clones in this sample may be carry-over from other donors' samples. The CDR3 reads CASSFGQGGGNEQFF. The CDR3, as DNA: TGTGCCAGCAGCTTTGGACAGGGGGGGGGGAATGAGCAGTTCTTC.